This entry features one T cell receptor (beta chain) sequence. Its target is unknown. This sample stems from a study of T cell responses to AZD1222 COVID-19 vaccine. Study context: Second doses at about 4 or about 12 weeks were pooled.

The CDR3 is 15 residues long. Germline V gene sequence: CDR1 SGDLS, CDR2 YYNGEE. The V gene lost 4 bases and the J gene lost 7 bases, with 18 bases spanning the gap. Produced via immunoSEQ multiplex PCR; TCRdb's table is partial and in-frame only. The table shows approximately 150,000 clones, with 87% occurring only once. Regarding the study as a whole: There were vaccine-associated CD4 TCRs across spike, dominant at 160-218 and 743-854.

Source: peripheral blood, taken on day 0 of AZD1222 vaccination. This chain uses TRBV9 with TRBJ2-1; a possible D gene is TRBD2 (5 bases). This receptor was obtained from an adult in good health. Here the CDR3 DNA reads TGTGCCAGCAGCCCACCCGGACTCCCTCGGAATGAGCAGTTCTTC. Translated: CASSPPGLPRNEQFF.